Included here is one T cell receptor (beta chain) sequence, with context. This clone was recorded once. What this receptor recognizes is not known. No clone much larger than this one lies a single base away; base qualities are absent. This entry belongs to a study of T cell responses to AZD1222 COVID-19 vaccine (dated by TCRdb to about 2021). For the wider study: AZD1222 recipients given second doses at about 4 weeks or at about 12 weeks were pooled, since spike-specific TCR depth and breadth were not found to differ between the two schedules. A total of 233 trial participants underwent TCR sequencing, of whom about 210 had received two doses of AZD1222 and about 25 had received two doses of the MenACWY control vaccine. Trial participants were enrolled by age into 18-55, 56-69 and 70-plus year subgroups, with about 150, 28 and 57 TCR-sequenced participants respectively.

The CDR3 regions of human TCRbeta chains were analyzed by immunosequencing. The study's processing was this. Repertoire TCRs were matched against a reference library of SARS-CoV-2-specific TCRs generated with the MIRA antigen-specificity platform. Breadth was defined as the fraction of unique TCRs that were SARS-CoV-2-associated, and depth was defined as the fraction of total T cells that were SARS-CoV-2-associated. Using the MIRA data, each spike-specific TCR was assigned both to the spike region to which the TCR was reactive and to a CD4 or CD8 class. Log10-transformed breadth and depth values were compared by one-way ANOVA with Sidak's multiple comparisons tests. TCRdb limited this immuneACCESS table to in-frame rearrangements with V and J called. A share of clones is missing; checked studies link under half to unresolved V genes, and the rest is unexplained. Clonal size and the V and J genes are those of that table, whereas D and trimming came from the DNA. The sample table shows approximately 65,000 clones, and over 60% are seen once. The ten largest clonotypes hold 9.5% to 13% of the sample.

Reading the label with the study, this specimen's time point is: baseline before first vaccination. Vaccinee samples came from UK trials COV001 and COV002, including a single-blind randomized controlled phase 2/3 trial of AZD1222 (ChAdOx1 nCoV-19) in healthy adults. For TCRbeta chain sequencing, PBMC samples from trial participants were taken at day 0 and at day 28 after the second dose. Counted from cysteine to phenylalanine, this CDR3 has 14 amino acids. The read is trimmed to its CDR3 DNA, 42 bases read in frame from base 1. At the junction V is shortened by 4 bases and J by 0 bases, with 8 bases in between. Sequences SGHRS (CDR1) and YFSETQ (CDR2) are obtained from the germline V gene. The paper as a whole reports these results and caveats: Epitopes outside the regions mutated in the B.1.351 and B.1.1.7 variants were reportedly recognized by nearly half of the unique spike-specific TCRs. Conclusions about previously exposed vaccinees are limited because only five or six AZD1222 recipients were SARS-CoV-2 seropositive at baseline. In the small 56-69-year group, the increase in depth fell short of significance, most likely because of low power. Participants were mostly white British, with more females than males. The authors suggested clonal diversity may have been underestimated. Vaccine-associated CD4 TCRs spanned the whole spike protein, with dominant responses in regions 160-218 and 743-854. Because no day 14 peak-response samples were available, the repertoires could be characterized only after the peak T cell response. Spike-specific TCR breadth and depth rose significantly after two AZD1222 doses compared with day 0 and with MenACWY recipients.

The material sequenced was peripheral blood, taken on day 0 of AZD1222 vaccination. The TCR originated in an adult in good health. Here the chain combines TRBV5-1 and TRBJ2-1; no D gene call is confident. The nucleotide sequence is TGCGCCAGCAGCGGTGGAAGCTCCTACAATGAGCAGTTCTTC. This is translated as CASSGGSSYNEQFF.